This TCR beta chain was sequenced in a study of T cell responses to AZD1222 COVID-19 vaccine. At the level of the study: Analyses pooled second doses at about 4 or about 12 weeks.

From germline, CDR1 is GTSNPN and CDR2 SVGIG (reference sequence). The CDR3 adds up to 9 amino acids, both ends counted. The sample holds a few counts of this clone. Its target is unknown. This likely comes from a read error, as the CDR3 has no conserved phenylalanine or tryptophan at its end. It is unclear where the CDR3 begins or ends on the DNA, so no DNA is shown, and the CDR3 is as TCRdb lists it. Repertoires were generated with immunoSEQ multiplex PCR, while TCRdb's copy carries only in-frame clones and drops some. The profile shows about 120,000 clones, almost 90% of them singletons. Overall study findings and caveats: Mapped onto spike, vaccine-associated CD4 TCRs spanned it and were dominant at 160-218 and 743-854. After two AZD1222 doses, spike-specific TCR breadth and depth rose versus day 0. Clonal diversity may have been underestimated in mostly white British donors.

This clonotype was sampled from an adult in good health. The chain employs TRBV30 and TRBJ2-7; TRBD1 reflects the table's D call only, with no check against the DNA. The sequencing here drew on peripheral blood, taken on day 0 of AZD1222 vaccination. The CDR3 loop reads CAAGTGGLL.